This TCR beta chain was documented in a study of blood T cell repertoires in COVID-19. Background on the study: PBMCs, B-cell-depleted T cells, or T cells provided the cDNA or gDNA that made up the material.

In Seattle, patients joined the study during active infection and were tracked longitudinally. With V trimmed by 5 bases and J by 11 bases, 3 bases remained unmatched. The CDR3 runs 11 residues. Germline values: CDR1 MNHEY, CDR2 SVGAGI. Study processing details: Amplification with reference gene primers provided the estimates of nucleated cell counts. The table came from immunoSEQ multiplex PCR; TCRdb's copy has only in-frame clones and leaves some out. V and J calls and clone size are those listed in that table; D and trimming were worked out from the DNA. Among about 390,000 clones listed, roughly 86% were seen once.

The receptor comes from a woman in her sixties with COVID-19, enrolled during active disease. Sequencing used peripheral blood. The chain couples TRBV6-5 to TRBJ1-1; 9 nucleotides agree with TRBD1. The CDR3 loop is CASSRDRDAFF. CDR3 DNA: TGTGCCAGCAGTCGGGACAGGGACGCTTTCTTT.